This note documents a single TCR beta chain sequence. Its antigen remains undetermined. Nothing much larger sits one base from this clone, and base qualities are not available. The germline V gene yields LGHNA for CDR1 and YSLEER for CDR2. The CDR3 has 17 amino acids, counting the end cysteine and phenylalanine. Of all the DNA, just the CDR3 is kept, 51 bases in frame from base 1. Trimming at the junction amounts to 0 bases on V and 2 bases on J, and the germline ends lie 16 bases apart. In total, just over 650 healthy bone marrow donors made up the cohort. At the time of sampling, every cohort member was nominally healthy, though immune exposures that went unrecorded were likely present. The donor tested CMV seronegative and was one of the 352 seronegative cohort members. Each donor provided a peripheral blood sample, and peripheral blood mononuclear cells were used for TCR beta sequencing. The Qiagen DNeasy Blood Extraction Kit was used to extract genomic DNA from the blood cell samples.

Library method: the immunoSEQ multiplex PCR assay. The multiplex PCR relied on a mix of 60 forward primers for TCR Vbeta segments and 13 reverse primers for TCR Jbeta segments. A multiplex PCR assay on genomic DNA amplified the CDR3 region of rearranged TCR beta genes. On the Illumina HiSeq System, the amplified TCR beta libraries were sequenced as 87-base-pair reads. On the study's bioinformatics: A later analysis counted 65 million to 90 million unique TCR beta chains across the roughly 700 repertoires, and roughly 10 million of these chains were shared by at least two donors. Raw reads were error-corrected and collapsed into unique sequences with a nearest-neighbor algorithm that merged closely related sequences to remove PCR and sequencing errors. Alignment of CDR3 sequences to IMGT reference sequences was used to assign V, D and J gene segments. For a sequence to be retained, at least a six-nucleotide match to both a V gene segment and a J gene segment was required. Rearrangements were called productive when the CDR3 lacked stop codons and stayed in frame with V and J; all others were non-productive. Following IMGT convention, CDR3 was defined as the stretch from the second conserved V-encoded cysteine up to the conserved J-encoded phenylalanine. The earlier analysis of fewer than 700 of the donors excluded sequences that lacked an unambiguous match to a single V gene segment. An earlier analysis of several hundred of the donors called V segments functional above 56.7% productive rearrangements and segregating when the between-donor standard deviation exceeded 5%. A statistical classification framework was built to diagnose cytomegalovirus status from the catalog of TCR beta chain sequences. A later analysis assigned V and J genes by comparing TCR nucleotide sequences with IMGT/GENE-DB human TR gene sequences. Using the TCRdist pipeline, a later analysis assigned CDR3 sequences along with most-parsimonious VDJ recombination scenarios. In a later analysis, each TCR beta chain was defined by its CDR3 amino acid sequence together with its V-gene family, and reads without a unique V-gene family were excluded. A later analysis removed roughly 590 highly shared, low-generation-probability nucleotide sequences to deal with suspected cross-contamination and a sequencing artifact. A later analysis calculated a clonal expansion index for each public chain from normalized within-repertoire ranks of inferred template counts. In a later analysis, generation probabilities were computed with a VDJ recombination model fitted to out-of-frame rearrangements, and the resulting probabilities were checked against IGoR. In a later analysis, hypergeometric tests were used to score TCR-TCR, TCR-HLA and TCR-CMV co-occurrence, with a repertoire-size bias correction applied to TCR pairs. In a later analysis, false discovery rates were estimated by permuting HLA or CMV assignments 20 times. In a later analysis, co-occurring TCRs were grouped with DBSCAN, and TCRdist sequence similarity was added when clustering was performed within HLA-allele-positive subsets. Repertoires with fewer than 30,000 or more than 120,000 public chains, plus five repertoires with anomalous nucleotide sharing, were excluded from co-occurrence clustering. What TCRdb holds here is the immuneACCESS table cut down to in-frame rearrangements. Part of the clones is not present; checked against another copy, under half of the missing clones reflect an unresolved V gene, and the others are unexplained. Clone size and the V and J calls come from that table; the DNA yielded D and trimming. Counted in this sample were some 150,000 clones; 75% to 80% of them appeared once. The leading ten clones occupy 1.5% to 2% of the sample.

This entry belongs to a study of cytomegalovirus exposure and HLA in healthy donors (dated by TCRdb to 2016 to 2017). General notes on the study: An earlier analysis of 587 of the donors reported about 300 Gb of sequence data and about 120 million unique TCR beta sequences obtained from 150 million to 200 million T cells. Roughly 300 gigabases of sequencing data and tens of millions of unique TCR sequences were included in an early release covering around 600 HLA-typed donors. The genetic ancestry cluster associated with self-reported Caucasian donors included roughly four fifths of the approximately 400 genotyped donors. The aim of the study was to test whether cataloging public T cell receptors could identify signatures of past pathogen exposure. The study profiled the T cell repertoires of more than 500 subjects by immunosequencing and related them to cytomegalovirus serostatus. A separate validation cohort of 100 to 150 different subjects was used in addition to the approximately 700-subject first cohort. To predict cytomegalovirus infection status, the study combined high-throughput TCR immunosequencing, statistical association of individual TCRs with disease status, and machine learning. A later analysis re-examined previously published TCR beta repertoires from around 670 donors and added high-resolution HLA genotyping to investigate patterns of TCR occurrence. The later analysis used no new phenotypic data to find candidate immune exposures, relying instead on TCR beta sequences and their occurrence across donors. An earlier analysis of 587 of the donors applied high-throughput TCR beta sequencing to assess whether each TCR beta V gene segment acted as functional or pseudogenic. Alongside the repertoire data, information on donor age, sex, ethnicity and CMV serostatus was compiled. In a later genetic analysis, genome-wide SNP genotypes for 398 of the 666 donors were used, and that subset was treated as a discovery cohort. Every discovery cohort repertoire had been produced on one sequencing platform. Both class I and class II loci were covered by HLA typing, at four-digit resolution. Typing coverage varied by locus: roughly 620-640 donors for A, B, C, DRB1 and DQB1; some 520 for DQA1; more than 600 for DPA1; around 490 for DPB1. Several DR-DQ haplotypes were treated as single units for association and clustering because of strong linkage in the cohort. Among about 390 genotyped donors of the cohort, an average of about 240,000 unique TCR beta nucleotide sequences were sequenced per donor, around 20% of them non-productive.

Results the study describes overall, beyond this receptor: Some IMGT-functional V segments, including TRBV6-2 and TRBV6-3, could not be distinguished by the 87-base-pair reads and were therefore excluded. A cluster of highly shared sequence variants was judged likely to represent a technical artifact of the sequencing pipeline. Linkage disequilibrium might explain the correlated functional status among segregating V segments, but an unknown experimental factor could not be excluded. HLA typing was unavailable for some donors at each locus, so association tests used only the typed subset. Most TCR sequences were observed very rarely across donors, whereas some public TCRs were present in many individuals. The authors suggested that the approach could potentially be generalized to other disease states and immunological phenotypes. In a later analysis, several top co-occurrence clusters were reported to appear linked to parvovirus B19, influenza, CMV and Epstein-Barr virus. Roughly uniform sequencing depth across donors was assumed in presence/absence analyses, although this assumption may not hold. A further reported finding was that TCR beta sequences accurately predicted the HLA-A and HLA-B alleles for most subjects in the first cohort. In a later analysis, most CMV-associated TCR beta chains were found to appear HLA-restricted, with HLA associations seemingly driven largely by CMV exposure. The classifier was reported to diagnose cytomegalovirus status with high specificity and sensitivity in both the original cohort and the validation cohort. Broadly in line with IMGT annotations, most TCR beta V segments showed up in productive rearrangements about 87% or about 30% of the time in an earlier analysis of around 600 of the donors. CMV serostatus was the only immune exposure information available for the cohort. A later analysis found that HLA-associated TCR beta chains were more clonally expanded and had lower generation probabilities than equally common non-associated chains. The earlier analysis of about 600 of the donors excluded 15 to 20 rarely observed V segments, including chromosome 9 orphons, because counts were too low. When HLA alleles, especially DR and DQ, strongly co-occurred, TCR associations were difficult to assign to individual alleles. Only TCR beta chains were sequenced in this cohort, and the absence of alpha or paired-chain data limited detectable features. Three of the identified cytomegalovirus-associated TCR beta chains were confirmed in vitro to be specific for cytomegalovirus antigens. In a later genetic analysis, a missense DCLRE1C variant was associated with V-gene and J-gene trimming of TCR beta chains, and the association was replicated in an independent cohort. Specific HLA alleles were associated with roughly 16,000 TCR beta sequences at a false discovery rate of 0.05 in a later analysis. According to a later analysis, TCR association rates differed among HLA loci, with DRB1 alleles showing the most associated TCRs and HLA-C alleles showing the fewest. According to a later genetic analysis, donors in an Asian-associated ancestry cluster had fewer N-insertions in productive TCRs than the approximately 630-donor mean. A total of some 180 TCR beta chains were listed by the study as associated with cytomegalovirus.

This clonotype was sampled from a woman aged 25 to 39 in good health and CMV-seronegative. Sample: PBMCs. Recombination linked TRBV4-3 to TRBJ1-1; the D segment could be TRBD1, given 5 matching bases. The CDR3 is CASSQDGTGVRNTEAFF. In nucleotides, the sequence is TGCGCCAGCAGCCAAGACGGAACAGGTGTACGTAACACTGAAGCTTTCTTT.